Included here is one T cell receptor beta chain sequence, with context. TCRdb's copy holds only in-frame clones and misses some; the assay was immunoSEQ multiplex PCR. The table lists about 90,000 clones, almost 90% of them singletons. The CDR3 length is 14 residues. CDR1 MNHEY and CDR2 SMNVEV come from the germline V gene (reference sequence). V dropped 2 bases and J dropped 4 bases, with 12 bases sitting between them. The sample belongs to a study of OX40 agonist ivuxolimab in advanced cancers. Study context: As their treatment, patients were administered ivuxolimab, an agonistic anti-OX40 (CD134) antibody. Three patients had partial responses: one hepatocellular carcinoma, two cutaneous melanoma.

The specimen was CD4+ or CD8+ T cells sorted from blood, collected in a trial of the OX40 agonist ivuxolimab. The TCR comes from an adult with an advanced solid tumor such as melanoma, head and neck, liver or kidney cancer. The rearrangement joins TRBV27 to TRBJ2-7, with D perhaps TRBD2 (5 bases). The CDR3 DNA reads as TGTGCCAGCAGTTTAAGTGGGAGAAGTTACGAGCAGTACTTC. Residues: CASSLSGRSYEQYF.